This entry lists 13 T cell receptor beta chains sequenced from one sample in a study of cytomegalovirus exposure and HLA in healthy donors. The PCR contained 60 Vbeta and 13 Jbeta primers. Repertoires were generated with immunoSEQ multiplex PCR, while TCRdb's copy carries only in-frame clones and drops some. This repertoire shows 150,000 to 200,000 clones, around two thirds found once; its top ten account for roughly 2.9%. The sequenced sample consisted of PBMCs. These receptors all stem from a man in his forties in good health and CMV-seronegative.

This clone occurred once. The chain uses TRBV23-1 and TRBJ2-7, with D tentatively TRBD1 (6 bases). TRBV23-1 is an open reading frame, and its role is uncertain. V was cut by 4 bases and J by 5 bases, with 18 bases left in between. This CDR3 comprises 15 residues. CDR3 in DNA: TGCGCCAGCAGTCGGGGGCTAGGCCCCACTGACGAGCAGTACTTC. It codes for CASSRGLGPTDEQYF.

CDR3 sequence (DNA): TGTGCCAGCAGCTTATATAGCACAGATACGCAGTATTTT. Translated: CASSLYSTDTQYF. This chain connects TRBV5-8 to TRBJ2-3; unclear D gene. The CDR3 spans 13 residues. Trimming removed 2 bases from V and 0 bases from J, with 4 bases in between. Looked up from germline, CDR1 is SGHTS and CDR2 is YDEGEE.

This clone was recorded once. This chain connects TRBV5-1 to TRBJ2-3; no clear D. The germline V gene encodes CDR1 SGHRS and CDR2 YFSETQ. V shed 2 bases and J shed 4 bases, with 14 bases lying between them. CDR3 size: 15 residues. CDR3 DNA: TGCGCCAGCAGCTTTTCCCCTGACATCTCAGATACGCAGTATTTT. It yields the protein CASSFSPDISDTQYF.

The rearrangement uses TRBV7-2 and TRBJ2-4; 10 nucleotides match TRBD2. V was clipped by 5 bases and J by 4 bases; unmatched bases: 8. Germline CDR1 and CDR2: SGHTA and FQGNSA. There are 16 residues in the CDR3. CDR3 sequence (DNA): TGTGCCAGCAGCCCCCCGCTAGCGGGAGCGAAAAACATTCAGTACTTC. Translation: CASSPPLAGAKNIQYF.

The V call is TRBV27, the J call TRBJ1-2; tentatively, D is TRBD1 (5 bases). This CDR3 has 15 residues. With 2 bases removed from V and 0 bases from J, the gap between germline ends came to 10 bases. CDR1 is MNHEY and CDR2 is SMNVEV in the germline V gene (reference sequence). The CDR3 is CASSLRGSANYGYTF. As DNA, the CDR3 is TGTGCCAGCAGTTTACGGGGGTCCGCTAACTATGGCTACACCTTC.

This clone has a single count. V is TRBV19 and J is TRBJ2-3, with 7 bases matching TRBD2. This CDR3 comprises 14 residues. Germline trimming cut 10 bases from V and 0 bases from J; bases unmatched to any gene: 7. Germline V gene data show CDR1 as LNHDA and CDR2 as SQIVND (reference sequence). The CDR3 bases are TGTGCCACCGGGGGGATGGGGAGCACAGATACGCAGTATTTT. It specifies CATGGMGSTDTQYF.

The chain is built from TRBV5-1 and TRBJ2-6, with a possible D match to TRBD1 (6 bases). Trimming took off 3 bases at V and 2 bases at J, with 9 bases between the two ends. The CDR3 covers 15 residues. CDR1 is SGHRS, CDR2 YFSETQ, per germline. As DNA, the CDR3 is TGCGCCAGCAGCTCACAGGGAGCTGGGGCCAACGTCCTGACTTTC. It codes for CASSSQGAGANVLTF.

The rearrangement links TRBV6-6 to TRBJ1-1; D not certain. The V and J ends lost 4 bases and 7 bases respectively, with 10 bases between them. The CDR3 is 12 amino acids. Germline V gene data show CDR1 as MNHNY and CDR2 as SVGAGI (reference sequence). The CDR3 is CASSSVADEAFF. CDR3 nucleotide sequence: TGTGCCAGCAGTTCAGTCGCCGATGAAGCTTTCTTT.

This clone has more than one count but fewer than ten. The V call is TRBV5-1, the J call TRBJ2-1, with 13 bases identical to TRBD2. Unmatched junction bases numbered 5, after V lost 7 bases and J lost 7 bases. CDR3 length: 14 residues. Germline V gene data show CDR1 as SGHRS and CDR2 as YFSETQ. The CDR3 spells CASGTSGIRNEQFF. The CDR3 nucleotides are TGCGCCAGCGGGACTAGCGGGATTAGAAATGAGCAGTTCTTC.

The V gene is TRBV27, the J gene TRBJ2-3; possible D gene TRBD1, 6 bases. V was clipped by 6 bases and J by 0 bases, with 13 bases between them. This CDR3 has 15 amino acids. Germline CDR1 reads MNHEY; CDR2 reads SMNVEV (reference sequence). The CDR3 DNA reads TGTGCCAGCAGGACCTGGACAGAGAGCACAGATACGCAGTATTTT. Translating it yields CASRTWTESTDTQYF.

The chain carries TRBV15 and TRBJ2-5; 9 bases match TRBD2. This CDR3 is built from 17 residues. Unmatched junction bases numbered 12, after V lost 5 bases and J lost 2 bases. Germline V gives CDR1 LNHNV, CDR2 YYDKDF (reference sequence). The CDR3 loop reads CATSLSVGLAAQETQYF. DNA of the CDR3: TGTGCCACCAGCCTTAGTGTGGGACTAGCTGCTCAAGAGACCCAGTACTTC.

This clone appeared a few times. The V and J genes are TRBV19 and TRBJ1-6, with D perhaps TRBD1 (5 bases). The CDR3 runs 13 residues. The germline V and J ends were trimmed by 8 bases and 7 bases, with 12 bases remaining between them. Germline V gene data show CDR1 as LNHDA and CDR2 as SQIVND (reference sequence). The CDR3 spells CASDGGRNSPLHF. The CDR3 DNA follows: TGTGCCAGTGATGGGGGGAGGAATTCACCCCTCCACTTT.

This clone occurred once. The chain uses TRBV19 and TRBJ2-6, with unresolved D. Germline V lookup: CDR1 LNHDA, CDR2 SQIVND (reference sequence). CDR3 length: 15 residues. V lost 2 bases and J 4 bases, leaving 9 bases between the germline ends. The CDR3 region has the DNA TGTGCCAGTAGTATACTATCTCGAGGGGCCAACGTCCTGACTTTC. Translation gives CASSILSRGANVLTF.